Each of the 21 T cell receptor beta chains below was sequenced from the same sample in a study of CD8+CD57+ T cells in acquired aplastic anemia. The sequenced patients had an expansion of CD8+CD57+ cells seen by flow cytometry. Profiling of TCR beta VDJ combinations and CDR3 sequences used genomic DNA as template. TCRdb reanalysed the reads using MiXCR and keeps one entry per CDR3 protein. Here the sample spans fewer than 300,000 distinct CDR3 sequences, around 82% being singletons. The sample consisted of sorted CD4+, CD8+, or CD8+CD57+ T cells (not recorded which) from PBMCs. The receptors originated from a human donor with aplastic anemia.

This chain links TRBV7-6 with TRBJ2-2, with D possibly being TRBD2 (5 bases). Germline V gives CDR1 SGHVS, CDR2 FNYEAQ. Deletions cut 1 base from V and 16 bases from J, with 13 bases between. The CDR3 contains 12 residues. The CDR3 sequence: CASSLVPGKKFF. The CDR3 DNA follows: TGTGCCAGCAGCTTAGTACCCGGGAAGAAGTTTTTT.

V usage is TRBV4-1 and J usage is TRBJ2-7; D is ambiguous. Germline CDR1 reads MGHRA; CDR2 reads YSYEKL. CDR3 length: 16 amino acids. Trimming pared 1 base from V and 3 bases from J, leaving 16 bases between. The CDR3: CASSQADLLVGYEQYF. The CDR3 DNA sequence: TGCGCCAGCAGCCAAGCAGACCTCCTGGTAGGCTACGAGCAGTACTTC.

This chain joins TRBV9 and TRBJ1-1, with TRBD1 matching over 8 bases. Trimming cost V 4 bases and J 4 bases; bases outside gene matches: 9. This CDR3 contains 15 residues. The germline gives CDR1 SGDLS, CDR2 YYNGEE. CDR3 protein: CASSLARTGRTEAFF. CDR3 nucleotides: TGTGCCAGCAGCTTAGCTCGGACAGGGCGCACTGAAGCTTTCTTT.

The chain is built from TRBV11-2 and TRBJ2-3, with a weak D call TRBD2 (6 bases). Trimming shortened V by 8 bases and J by 6 bases, and 15 bases separated the two germline ends. This CDR3 comprises 13 residues. From germline, CDR1 is SGHAT and CDR2 FQNNGV. The chain's CDR3 is CASGYGRGDTQYF. The DNA of the CDR3 is TGTGCCAGCGGCTACGGGCGGGGCGATACGCAGTATTTT. Based on the CDR3 plus reference TRBV11-2 and TRBJ2-3, the full variable domain is EAGVAQSPRYKIIEKRQSVAFWCNPISGHATLYWYQQILGQGPKLLIQFQNNGVVDDSQLPKDRFSAERLKGVDSTLKIQPAKLEDSAVYLCASGYGRGDTQYFGPGTRLTVL.

As to this clonotype: Likely a read error: the CDR3 ends without its conserved phenylalanine or tryptophan. No DNA is shown, since the ends of the CDR3 on it are uncertain; the CDR3 is the one TCRdb lists. The chain combines TRBV7-2 with TRBJ2-3; the D call TRBD1 from the table was never checked on the DNA. Germline CDR1 SGHTA, CDR2 FQGNSA. From its first to its last residue, the CDR3 has 13 amino acids. CDR3 sequence: CASSPGGTRTHTH.

This clonotype has just one count. The chain has TRBV19 and TRBJ1-1; a possible D gene is TRBD1 (6 bases). CDR1 and CDR2 (germline): LNHDA, SQIVND (reference sequence). This CDR3 has 15 residues. V lost 5 bases to trimming and J lost 0 bases, with 13 bases between them. The CDR3 loop is CASSSTGTMNTEAFF. The CDR3 nucleotides are TGTGCCAGTAGTTCCACAGGGACCATGAACACTGAAGCTTTCTTT.

Note on this clonotype: At one boundary the junction diverges from the germline segment, which might be a read error. J is TRBJ2-3 and V is TRBV7-6, with D unresolved. From germline, CDR1 is SGHVS and CDR2 FNYEAQ. CDR3 size: 14 residues. CDR3 nucleotide sequence: TGTGCCAGCAGCTTAGCCCCCACACATACGCCGCATTTTTTT. Protein product: CASSLAPTHTPHFF.

CDR3 protein: CASSLTSGTYNSPLHF. CDR3 DNA: TGTGCCAGCAGCTTGACTAGCGGGACCTATAATTCACCCCTCCACTTT. The chain joins TRBV11-3 to TRBJ1-6; D not resolved. This CDR3 contains 16 residues. V dropped 3 bases and J dropped 2 bases, with 11 bases sitting between them. CDR1 and CDR2 (germline): SGHNT, YENEEA.

With respect to this clonotype: The CDR3 carries no conserved terminal phenylalanine or tryptophan, so it likely arises from a read error. The DNA is omitted, as the CDR3 cannot be located on it reliably, and the CDR3 follows TCRdb's listing. The V and J genes are TRBV7-8 and TRBJ2-3; the D call of TRBD1 is as the table states it, not checked on the DNA. The CDR3 has 13 residues if both end residues are counted. The germline gives CDR1 SGHVS, CDR2 FQNEAQ. The CDR3: CASSDGGTAAYCY.

The CDR3 loop is CASSLDEQQETQYF. CDR3 nucleotide sequence: TGTGCCAGCAGCTTGGATGAACAGCAAGAGACCCAGTACTTC. This sequence joins TRBV5-4 and TRBJ2-5; D not resolved. Germline assignment: CDR1 SGHNT and CDR2 YYREEE (reference sequence). The CDR3 contains 14 residues. With 0 bases removed from V and 2 bases from J, the gap between germline ends came to 8 bases.

In regard to this clonotype: At one of its ends the junction is not consistent with the germline gene, which may arise from a read error. The chain combines TRBV2 with TRBJ2-1; TRBD2 matches at 8 bases. Germline CDR1 is SNHLY and CDR2 is FYNNEI. This CDR3 is 13 amino acids long. The CDR3 is CFKSGGGSDEQFF. In DNA, the CDR3 is TGCTTCAAAAGTGGCGGGGGGAGCGATGAGCAGTTCTTC.

This clonotype was counted once. The J gene is TRBJ2-5, the V gene TRBV2; D is perhaps TRBD1 or TRBD2 (5 bases each). V dropped 8 bases and J dropped 8 bases, with 30 bases sitting between them. The CDR3 is 17 amino acids. Looked up from germline, CDR1 is SNHLY and CDR2 is FYNNEI. The chain's CDR3 is CASGDGGTDTQHVTQYF. The CDR3 nucleotides are TGTGCCAGCGGGGACGGTGGCACAGACACGCAGCATGTTACCCAGTACTTC.

The rearrangement links TRBV14 to TRBJ2-7; D might be TRBD1 (6 bases). CDR1 and CDR2 (germline): SGHDN, FVKESK. V lost 8 bases, J lost 3 bases, and 14 bases lay in between. The CDR3 is made up of 13 amino acids. The CDR3 protein is CASRLDRDYEQYF. As DNA, the CDR3 is TGTGCCAGCCGCCTGGACAGAGACTACGAGCAGTACTTC. Complete variable domain (other parts from reference TRBV14 and TRBJ2-7): EAGVTQFPSHSVIEKGQTVTLRCDPISGHDNLYWYRRVMGKEIKFLLHFVKESKQDESGMPNNRFLAERTGGTYSTLKVQPAELEDSGVYFCASRLDRDYEQYFGPGTRLTVT.

The chain recombines TRBV7-6 with TRBJ2-6, with 7 bases matching TRBD1. Germline V gene sequence: CDR1 SGHVS, CDR2 FNYEAQ. With 5 bases clipped from V and 10 bases from J, the junction kept 17 bases outside the gene matches. The CDR3 runs 17 residues. CDR3: CASSLGGSKDTPNVLTF. The CDR3 nucleotides read TGTGCCAGCAGCCTAGGGGGCAGCAAAGATACGCCGAACGTCCTGACTTTC.

The V gene is TRBV2, the J gene TRBJ2-7; D remains unclear. The CDR3 length is 15 residues. Germline V CDR1 and CDR2: SNHLY, FYNNEI. The CDR3 reads CASSEPYSNQPEQYV. CDR3 in DNA: TGTGCCAGCAGTGAGCCGTATAGCAATCAGCCCGAGCAGTATGTC.

This clonotype was found once. The chain is built from TRBV19 and TRBJ2-1; TRBD1 matches at 7 bases. Germline-derived CDR1 and CDR2 are LNHDA and SQIVND (reference sequence). V was clipped by 10 bases and J by 6 bases; unmatched bases: 6. The CDR3 length is 12 residues. The CDR3 DNA reads as TGTGCCACCCTGACAGGGCCCAATGAGCAGTTCTTC. It yields the protein CATLTGPNEQFF.

V and J are TRBV12-3 or TRBV12-4 and TRBJ2-3; D may be TRBD1 (5 bases). The CDR3 is 14 residues long. The germline V and J ends were trimmed by 6 bases and 7 bases, with 17 bases remaining between them. The CDR3 nucleotides are TGTGCCAGCAGCCAGGGAACCCCCCTAAATACGCAGTATTTT. Protein product: CASSQGTPLNTQYF.

In its sample, this clonotype was seen many times. A much larger clone is a single base away; this may be a read error. The V call is TRBV7-9, the J call TRBJ2-3; D may match TRBD1 or TRBD2 (5 bases each). The germline gives CDR1 SEHNR, CDR2 FQNEAQ (reference sequence). This CDR3 has 14 residues. This CDR3 is CASSLAGSYGAHVF. The CDR3 region has the DNA TGTGCCAGCAGCTTAGCGGGTAGCTACGGGGCCCACGTCTTT.

The genes are TRBV2 and TRBJ1-4; D is unclear. The ends were cut back, 9 bases at V and 4 bases at J, with 21 bases in the middle. The CDR3 spans 16 residues. Germline values: CDR1 SNHLY, CDR2 FYNNEI. The CDR3 protein is CASRKQSGRSNEKLFF. CDR3 coding DNA: TGTGCCAGTAGGAAACAATCAGGCCGCAGTAATGAAAAACTGTTTTTT.

As for this clonotype: The conserved phenylalanine or tryptophan normally closing the CDR3 is absent here, so this likely arose from a read error. The DNA is omitted, as the CDR3 cannot be located on it reliably, and the CDR3 follows TCRdb's listing. CDR3 amino acids: CATCWAAGTFD. The J gene is TRBJ2-1, the V gene TRBV15; the table's D call of TRBD1 was not tested on the DNA. The CDR3 has 11 residues if both end residues are counted. Germline CDR1 reads LNHNV; CDR2 reads YYDKDF (reference sequence).

Of note for this clonotype: Lacking the conserved final phenylalanine or tryptophan, this CDR3 likely reflects a read error. The DNA is omitted, as the CDR3 cannot be located on it reliably, and the CDR3 follows TCRdb's listing. The gene calls are TRBV7-9 and TRBJ2-3. The CDR3 sequence runs 13 residues, both termini included. Germline CDR1 reads SEHNR; CDR2 reads FQNEAQ (reference sequence). The CDR3 loop is CASGFESTGTNYV.